One and the same sample provided the 15 T cell receptor beta chains below, sequenced in a study of blood T cell repertoires in COVID-19. The protocol was immunoSEQ multiplex PCR, while the TCRdb copy is restricted to in-frame clones and leaves out a portion. This sample has 360,000 or so clones, with roughly 91% found just once. Sample: PBMCs or T cells enriched from blood (not recorded which). The receptors shown here come from a young woman who had recovered from COVID-19.

Points on this clone: At the DNA level, this CDR3 is encoded by other sequences in the same sample as well. The rearrangement uses TRBV6-5 and TRBJ2-7, with 10 bases matching TRBD1. Germline V gives CDR1 MNHEY, CDR2 SVGAGI. CDR3 length: 15 amino acids. The trim removed 3 bases at V and 4 bases at J, leaving 6 bases unmatched. The CDR3 protein is CASSYSGTGVYEQYF. CDR3 in DNA: TGTGCCAGCAGTTATTCCGGGACAGGGGTTTACGAGCAGTACTTC.

This chain joins TRBV7-3 and TRBJ2-3; TRBD2 might be the D (6 bases). CDR3 length equals 14 residues. Trimming pared 2 bases from V and 4 bases from J, leaving 10 bases between. The germline gives CDR1 SGHTA, CDR2 FQGTGA. In DNA, the CDR3 is TGTGCCAGCAGCTTAGGCGGGGCCGCAGATACGCAGTATTTT. It yields the protein CASSLGGAADTQYF.

This chain links TRBV18 with TRBJ2-4; 11 bases are shared with TRBD2. This CDR3 has 14 amino acids. The germline CDR1 and CDR2 sequences are KGHSH and LQKENI. The V and J ends lost 5 bases and 8 bases, in that order; junction bases with no gene match: 5. The chain's CDR3 is CASSATSGSDIQYF. The DNA of the CDR3 is TGTGCCAGCTCAGCTACTAGCGGGAGCGACATTCAGTACTTC.

The chain joins TRBV28 to TRBJ2-7; TRBD2 aligns across 12 bases. Germline-derived CDR1 and CDR2 are MDHEN and SYDVKM. V was pared by 4 bases and J by 2 bases, with 6 bases of the junction left unmatched. The CDR3 runs to 16 residues. The CDR3 sequence: CASSSNLAGGAYEQYF. The CDR3 DNA reads as TGTGCCAGCAGTTCCAATCTAGCGGGAGGGGCCTACGAGCAGTACTTC.

The chain joins TRBV7-2 to TRBJ1-1; 10 positions match TRBD1. The germline V gene has CDR1 SGHTA and CDR2 FQGNSA. J lost 7 bases, V lost 4 bases, and 9 bases had no gene match. This CDR3 comprises 15 residues. Written as DNA, the CDR3 is TGTGCCAGCAGCTCTTGGGACAGGGGAAAGAGTGAAGCTTTCTTT. It yields the protein CASSSWDRGKSEAFF.

The chain joins TRBV30 to TRBJ1-5; 10 positions match TRBD1. V lost 1 base and J lost 0; bases outside the gene matches: 6. The CDR3 totals 17 residues. Looked up from germline, CDR1 is GTSNPN and CDR2 is SVGIG (reference sequence). This chain's CDR3 is CAWSAGTGAYSNQPQHF. The CDR3 DNA sequence: TGTGCCTGGAGTGCCGGGACAGGGGCTTATAGCAATCAGCCCCAGCATTTT.

The chain couples TRBV28 to TRBJ1-1; unclear D gene. The CDR3 length is 12 residues. Germline lookup yields CDR1 MDHEN and CDR2 SYDVKM. The V end was cut by 10 bases, the J end by 13 bases, with 22 bases between. CDR3 sequence (DNA): TGTGCCACAAAAGGAGGGTTGTATAATGGTTTCTTT. Amino acids: CATKGGLYNGFF.

The chain carries TRBV2 and TRBJ1-5; 7 bases are shared with TRBD1. The CDR3 is made up of 15 amino acids. V dropped 5 bases and J dropped 0; count of bases not matched to a gene: 4. Looked up from germline, CDR1 is SNHLY and CDR2 is FYNNEI. The CDR3 DNA follows: TGTGCCAGCAGTCGGACAGGATTTAGCAATCAGCCCCAGCATTTT. Translated, it gives CASSRTGFSNQPQHF. Full variable domain (rest looked up from reference TRBV2 and TRBJ1-5): EPEVTQTPSHQVTQMGQEVILRCVPISNHLYFYWYRQILGQKVEFLVSFYNNEISEKSEIFDDQFSVERPDGSNFTLKIRSTKLEDSAMYFCASSRTGFSNQPQHFGDGTRLSIL.

Points on this clone: Other nucleotide sequences in the sample specify the same CDR3. This chain uses TRBV12-3 or TRBV12-4 with TRBJ2-7, with D hard to call. The CDR3 sequence is 11 residues long. V was trimmed by 3 bases and J by 3 bases, leaving 3 bases between them. DNA of the CDR3: TGTGCCAGCAGTTTTAGCTACGAGCAGTACTTC. Its translation: CASSFSYEQYF.

The chain has TRBV6-5 and TRBJ1-1; no reliable D call. CDR1 is MNHEY, CDR2 SVGAGI, per germline. The CDR3 length is 13 residues. The germline V and J ends were trimmed by 8 bases and 5 bases, with 15 bases remaining between them. The CDR3 loop reads CASVVTLRTEAFF. Here the CDR3 DNA reads TGTGCCAGCGTTGTTACCCTGCGGACTGAAGCTTTCTTT.

V and J are TRBV7-8 and TRBJ2-7, with D maybe TRBD1 (6 bases). CDR1 and CDR2 (germline): SGHVS, FQNEAQ. The CDR3 contains 15 residues. Trimming left V 3 bases short and J 2 bases short, with 14 bases between. This CDR3 is CASSLGRTDAYEQYF. The CDR3 DNA reads as TGTGCCAGCAGCTTGGGGCGGACAGATGCCTACGAGCAGTACTTC. The full variable domain, in which reference TRBV7-8 and TRBJ2-7 provide the parts outside the CDR3, is GAGVSQSPRYKVAKRGQDVALRCDPISGHVSLFWYQQALGQGPEFLTYFQNEAQLDKSGLPSDRFFAERPEGSVSTLKIQRTQQEDSAVYLCASSLGRTDAYEQYFGPGTRLTVT.

CDR3 protein: CASSDTVYNEQFF. CDR3 bases: TGCGCCAGCAGTGACACAGTCTACAATGAGCAGTTCTTC. This rearrangement joins TRBV10-1 to TRBJ2-1; D is unclear. Germline V gives CDR1 WNHNN, CDR2 SYGVQD (reference sequence). The CDR3 sequence is 13 residues long. V lost 3 bases, J lost 3 bases, and 6 bases lay in between.

This chain connects TRBV7-9 to TRBJ2-1; 13 bases line up with TRBD2. The CDR3 consists of 18 residues. V lost 1 base and J lost 2; bases outside the gene matches: 5. Germline CDR1 SEHNR, CDR2 FQNEAQ (reference sequence). Here the CDR3 DNA reads TGTGCCAGCAGCTTAGGACTAGCGGGGGGCCGACCCTACAATGAGCAGTTCTTC. This translates into CASSLGLAGGRPYNEQFF.

The V and J genes are TRBV18 and TRBJ1-2, with a weak D call TRBD1 (5 bases). The CDR3 is made up of 13 amino acids. The V gene's germline CDR1 is KGHSH and CDR2 LQKENI. V was pared by 6 bases and J by 0 bases, with 8 bases between. The CDR3 DNA follows: TGTGCCAGCTCTAGACAGACTAACTATGGCTACACCTTC. Its translation is CASSRQTNYGYTF.

CDR3 residues: CSVGRTGEVTEAFF. In nucleotides, the CDR3 is TGCAGCGTAGGTCGGACAGGGGAGGTCACTGAAGCTTTCTTT. The chain combines TRBV29-1 with TRBJ1-1; 9 nucleotides match TRBD1. CDR3 size: 14 residues. The trim removed 6 bases at V and 4 bases at J, leaving 9 bases unmatched. Germline CDR1 and CDR2: SQVTM and ANQGSEA.